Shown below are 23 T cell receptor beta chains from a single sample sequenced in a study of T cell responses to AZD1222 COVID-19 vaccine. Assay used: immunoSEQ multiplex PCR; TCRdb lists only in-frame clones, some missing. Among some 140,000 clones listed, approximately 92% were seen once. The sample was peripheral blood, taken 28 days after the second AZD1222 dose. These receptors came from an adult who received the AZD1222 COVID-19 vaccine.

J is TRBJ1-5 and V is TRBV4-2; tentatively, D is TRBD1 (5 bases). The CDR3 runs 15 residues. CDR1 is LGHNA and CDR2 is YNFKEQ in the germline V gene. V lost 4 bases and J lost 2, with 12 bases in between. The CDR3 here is CASSRSGLGNQPQHF. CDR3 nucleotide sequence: TGTGCCAGCAGCCGTTCGGGGCTCGGCAATCAGCCCCAGCATTTT.

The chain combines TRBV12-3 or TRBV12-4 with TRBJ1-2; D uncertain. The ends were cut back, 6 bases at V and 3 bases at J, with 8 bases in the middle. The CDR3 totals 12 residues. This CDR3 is CASSQEDYGYTF. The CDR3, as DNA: TGTGCCAGCAGCCAGGAGGACTATGGCTACACCTTC.

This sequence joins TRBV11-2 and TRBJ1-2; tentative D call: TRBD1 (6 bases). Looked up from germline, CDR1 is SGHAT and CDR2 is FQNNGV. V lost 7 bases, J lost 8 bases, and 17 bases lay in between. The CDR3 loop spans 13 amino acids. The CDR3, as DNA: TGTGCCAGCACCCACGGGGGCGTCGGGGGCTACACCTTC. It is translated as CASTHGGVGGYTF.

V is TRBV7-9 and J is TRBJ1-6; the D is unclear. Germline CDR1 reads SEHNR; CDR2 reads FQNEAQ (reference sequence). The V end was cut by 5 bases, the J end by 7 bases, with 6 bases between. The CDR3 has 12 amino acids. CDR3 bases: TGTGCCAGCAGCCAGGTGAATTCACCCCTCCACTTT. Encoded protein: CASSQVNSPLHF.

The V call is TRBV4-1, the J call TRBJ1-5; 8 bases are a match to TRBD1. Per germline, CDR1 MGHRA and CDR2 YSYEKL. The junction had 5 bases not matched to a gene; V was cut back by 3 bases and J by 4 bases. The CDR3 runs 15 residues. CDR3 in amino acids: CASSHRTGTNQPQHF. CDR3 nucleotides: TGCGCCAGCAGCCACCGGACAGGGACAAATCAGCCCCAGCATTTT.

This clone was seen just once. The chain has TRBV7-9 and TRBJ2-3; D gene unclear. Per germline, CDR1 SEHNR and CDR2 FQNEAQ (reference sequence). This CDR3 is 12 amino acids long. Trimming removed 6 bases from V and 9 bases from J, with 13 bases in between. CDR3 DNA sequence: TGTGCCAGCAGGGAGAAGGCAGGCACGCAGTATTTT. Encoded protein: CASREKAGTQYF.

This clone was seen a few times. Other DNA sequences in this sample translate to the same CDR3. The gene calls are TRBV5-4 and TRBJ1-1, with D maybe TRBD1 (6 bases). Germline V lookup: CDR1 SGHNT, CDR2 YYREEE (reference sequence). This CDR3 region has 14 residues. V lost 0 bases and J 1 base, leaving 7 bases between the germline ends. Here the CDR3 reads CASSLGQANTEAFF. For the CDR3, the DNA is TGTGCCAGCAGCTTGGGACAGGCGAACACTGAAGCTTTCTTT.

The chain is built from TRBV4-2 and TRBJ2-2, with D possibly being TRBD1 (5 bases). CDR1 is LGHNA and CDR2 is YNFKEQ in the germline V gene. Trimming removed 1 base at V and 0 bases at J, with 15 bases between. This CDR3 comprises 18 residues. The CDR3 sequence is CASSQGEDRQSNTGELFF. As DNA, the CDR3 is TGTGCCAGCAGCCAAGGCGAAGACAGACAATCGAACACCGGGGAGCTGTTTTTT.

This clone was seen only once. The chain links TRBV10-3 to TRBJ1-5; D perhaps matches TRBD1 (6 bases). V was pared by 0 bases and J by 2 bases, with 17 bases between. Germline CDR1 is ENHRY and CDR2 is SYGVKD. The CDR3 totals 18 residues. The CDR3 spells CAISESNTGKRGNQPQHF. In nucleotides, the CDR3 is TGTGCCATCAGTGAGTCGAATACAGGGAAAAGGGGCAATCAGCCCCAGCATTTT.

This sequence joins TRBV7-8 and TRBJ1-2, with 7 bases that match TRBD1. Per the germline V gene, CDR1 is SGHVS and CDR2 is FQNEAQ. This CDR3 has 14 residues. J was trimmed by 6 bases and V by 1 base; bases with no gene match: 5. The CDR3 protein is CASSLGWQGDGYTF. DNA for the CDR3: TGTGCCAGCAGCTTAGGATGGCAGGGGGATGGCTACACCTTC.

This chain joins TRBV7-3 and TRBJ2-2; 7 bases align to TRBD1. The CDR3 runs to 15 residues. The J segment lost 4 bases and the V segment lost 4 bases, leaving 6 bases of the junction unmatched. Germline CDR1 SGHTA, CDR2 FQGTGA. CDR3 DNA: TGTGCCAGCAGCTCAACAGGGGATCCCACCGGGGAGCTGTTTTTT. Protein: CASSSTGDPTGELFF.

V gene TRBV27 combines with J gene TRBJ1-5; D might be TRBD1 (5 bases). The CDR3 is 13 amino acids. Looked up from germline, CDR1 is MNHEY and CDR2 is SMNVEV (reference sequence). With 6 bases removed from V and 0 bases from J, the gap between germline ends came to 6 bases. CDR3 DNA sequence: TGTGCCAGCAGAGACAGTAGCAATCAGCCCCAGCATTTT. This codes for CASRDSSNQPQHF.

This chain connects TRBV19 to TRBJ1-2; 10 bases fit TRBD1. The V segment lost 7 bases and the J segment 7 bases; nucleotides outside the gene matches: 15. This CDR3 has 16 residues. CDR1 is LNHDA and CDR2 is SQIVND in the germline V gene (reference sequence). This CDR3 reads CASNSGTGVFVFGYTF. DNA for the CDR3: TGTGCCAGTAATTCCGGGACAGGGGTTTTTGTCTTTGGCTACACCTTC.

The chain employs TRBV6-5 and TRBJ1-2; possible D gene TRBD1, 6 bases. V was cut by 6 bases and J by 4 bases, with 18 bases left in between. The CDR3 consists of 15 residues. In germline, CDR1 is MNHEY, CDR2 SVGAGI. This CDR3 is CASRTTGQVRYGYTF. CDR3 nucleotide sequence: TGTGCCAGCAGGACTACAGGGCAGGTCCGCTATGGCTACACCTTC.

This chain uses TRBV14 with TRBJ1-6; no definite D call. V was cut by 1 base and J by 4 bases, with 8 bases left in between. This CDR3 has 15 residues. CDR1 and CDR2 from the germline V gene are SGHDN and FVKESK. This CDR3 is CASSQGQGYNSPLHF. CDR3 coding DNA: TGTGCCAGCAGCCAAGGACAAGGGTATAATTCACCCCTCCACTTT.

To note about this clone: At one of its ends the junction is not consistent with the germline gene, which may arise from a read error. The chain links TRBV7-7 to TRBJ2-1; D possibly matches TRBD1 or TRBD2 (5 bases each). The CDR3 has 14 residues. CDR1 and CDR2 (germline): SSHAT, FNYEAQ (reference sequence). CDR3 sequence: CASSLSGQNYEQFF. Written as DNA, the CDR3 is TGTGCTAGCAGCTTATCGGGGCAGAACTATGAGCAGTTCTTC.

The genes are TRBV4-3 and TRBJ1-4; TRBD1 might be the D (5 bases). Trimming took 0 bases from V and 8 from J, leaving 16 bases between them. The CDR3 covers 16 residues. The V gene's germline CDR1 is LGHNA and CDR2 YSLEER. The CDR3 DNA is TGCGCCAGCAGCCAAGATCGGAGGGGCTTCGAGGAAAAACTGTTTTTT. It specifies CASSQDRRGFEEKLFF.

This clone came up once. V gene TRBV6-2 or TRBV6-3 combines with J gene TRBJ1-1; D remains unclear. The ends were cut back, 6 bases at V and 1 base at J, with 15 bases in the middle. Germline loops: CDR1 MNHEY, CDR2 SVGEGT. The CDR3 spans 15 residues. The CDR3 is CASSKGDRENTEAFF. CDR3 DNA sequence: TGTGCCAGCAGCAAGGGTGATCGGGAGAACACTGAAGCTTTCTTT.

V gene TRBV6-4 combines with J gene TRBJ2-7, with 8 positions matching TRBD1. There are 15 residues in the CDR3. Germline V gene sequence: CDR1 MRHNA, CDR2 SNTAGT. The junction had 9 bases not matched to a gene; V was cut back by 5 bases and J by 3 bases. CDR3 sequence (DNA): TGTGCCAGCAGTCTAAGGGCAGGGGGCATCTACGAGCAGTACTTC. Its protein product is CASSLRAGGIYEQYF.

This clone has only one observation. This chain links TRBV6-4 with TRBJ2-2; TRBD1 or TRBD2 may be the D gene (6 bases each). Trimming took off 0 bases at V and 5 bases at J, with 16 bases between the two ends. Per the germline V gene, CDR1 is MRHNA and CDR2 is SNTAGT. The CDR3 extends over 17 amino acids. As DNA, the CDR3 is TGTGCCAGCAGTGACTCGACGTGGGGGGCTGAGACCGGGGAGCTGTTTTTT. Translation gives CASSDSTWGAETGELFF.

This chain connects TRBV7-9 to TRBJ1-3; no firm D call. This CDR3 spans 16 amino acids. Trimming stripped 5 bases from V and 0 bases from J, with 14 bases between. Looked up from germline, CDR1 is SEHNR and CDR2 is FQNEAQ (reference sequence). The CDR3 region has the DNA TGTGCCAGCAGCCCTTCCGGAGGAGACTCTGGAAACACCATATATTTT. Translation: CASSPSGGDSGNTIYF.

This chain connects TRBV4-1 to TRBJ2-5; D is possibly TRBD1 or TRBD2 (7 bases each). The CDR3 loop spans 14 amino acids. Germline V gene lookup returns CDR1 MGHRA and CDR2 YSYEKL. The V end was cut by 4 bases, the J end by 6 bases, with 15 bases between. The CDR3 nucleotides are TGCGCCAGCAGCCCCTGGGAGGGGGCCCAGACCCAGTACTTC. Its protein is CASSPWEGAQTQYF.

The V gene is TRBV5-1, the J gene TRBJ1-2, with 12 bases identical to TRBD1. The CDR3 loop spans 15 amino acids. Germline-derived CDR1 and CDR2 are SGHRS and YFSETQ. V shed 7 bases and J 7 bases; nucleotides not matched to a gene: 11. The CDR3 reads CASGPRDRGQTGYTF. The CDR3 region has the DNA TGCGCCAGCGGGCCCAGGGACAGGGGGCAGACTGGCTACACCTTC.